This entry lists 29 T cell receptor beta chains sequenced from one sample in a study of cytomegalovirus exposure and HLA in healthy donors (dated by TCRdb to 2017 to 2019). To prepare the library, the immunoSEQ multiplex PCR assay was applied. The multiplex PCR relied on a mix of 60 forward primers for TCR Vbeta segments and 13 reverse primers for TCR Jbeta segments. This immuneACCESS table, as held by TCRdb, lists in-frame sequences with V and J called but not all clones. Of the missing ones, under half trace to an unresolved V gene in checked studies; the others have no known cause. Recorded for this sample are 50,000 to 70,000 clones; 65% to 75% of them occurred a single time. Clones ranked in the top ten supply roughly 7.1% of the sample. Sequenced: PBMCs. Receptor source: a man younger than 40 in good health and CMV-seropositive.

V and J are TRBV9 and TRBJ2-7; TRBD1 matches at 7 bases. V gave up 0 bases and J gave up 7 bases; unmatched junction bases: 7. Germline CDR1 is SGDLS and CDR2 is YYNGEE. The CDR3 is 14 amino acids. The CDR3 sequence is CASSVAQGPEEQYF. Written as DNA, the CDR3 is TGTGCCAGCAGCGTAGCACAGGGGCCGGAAGAGCAGTACTTC.

J is TRBJ2-3 and V is TRBV15, with D possibly TRBD2 on 7 matching bases. This CDR3 has 13 amino acids. Germline CDR1 LNHNV, CDR2 YYDKDF (reference sequence). The CDR3 nucleotides read TGTGCTTCGGGGAGGGGGAGCACAGATACGCAGTATTTT. It specifies CASGRGSTDTQYF. Based on the CDR3 plus reference TRBV15 and TRBJ2-3, the full variable domain is DAMVIQNPRYQVTQFGKPVTLSCSQTLNHNVMYWYQQKSSQAPKLLFHYYDKDFNNEADTPDNFQSRRPNTSFCFLDIRSPGLGDTAMYLCASGRGSTDTQYFGPGTRLTVL.

The gene calls are TRBV6-5 and TRBJ1-1; tentative D call: TRBD1 (5 bases). Between the trimmed V and J ends, which lost 2 bases and 6 bases, there was a span of 16 bases. The CDR3 extends over 15 amino acids. Germline V gene lookup returns CDR1 MNHEY and CDR2 SVGAGI. In nucleotides, the CDR3 is TGTGCCAGCAGTTACCCACCCGGGAGGGACTCTGAAGCTTTCTTT. It codes for CASSYPPGRDSEAFF.

The V gene is TRBV18, the J gene TRBJ1-5, with a weak D call TRBD1 (6 bases). Germline V gene lookup returns CDR1 KGHSH and CDR2 LQKENI. The CDR3 runs to 15 residues. Trimming removed 3 bases at V and 2 bases at J, with 11 bases between. The CDR3 region is CASSPDSYGNQPQHF. CDR3 nucleotides: TGTGCCAGCTCACCGGACAGTTATGGCAATCAGCCCCAGCATTTT.

The chain joins TRBV29-1 to TRBJ1-1, with D perhaps TRBD1 (5 bases). V lost 8 bases to trimming and J lost 5 bases, with 15 bases between them. Germline CDR1 is SQVTM and CDR2 is ANQGSEA. The length of the CDR3 is 12 residues. The CDR3 coding sequence is TGCAGCTTTACGGGGGTATGGACTGAAGCTTTCTTT. It encodes CSFTGVWTEAFF.

Note on this clone: One end of the junction fails to match germline, which may point to a read error. This chain connects TRBV7-3 to TRBJ2-1; 10 nucleotides agree with TRBD2. Looked up from germline, CDR1 is SGHTA and CDR2 is FQGTGA. The length of the CDR3 is 12 residues. CDR3 region: CASSDGAGGRVF. The CDR3 DNA reads TGTGCCAGCAGCGACGGAGCGGGGGGGCGGGTCTTC.

V gene TRBV7-2 combines with J gene TRBJ2-1, with 7 bases aligning to TRBD1. Germline V gene sequence: CDR1 SGHTA, CDR2 FQGNSA. This CDR3 region has 15 residues. The trim removed 3 bases at V and 7 bases at J, leaving 9 bases unmatched. For the CDR3, the DNA is TGTGCCAGCAGCTTCGGCCCGGACAGGTCTAATGAGCAGTTCTTC. The encoded protein is CASSFGPDRSNEQFF.

This clone has more than one count but fewer than ten. The rearrangement links TRBV6-5 to TRBJ2-5; TRBD1 aligns across 10 bases. The J call is in doubt because the DNA end fits TRBJ2-7 better. The V gene's germline CDR1 is MNHEY and CDR2 SVGAGI. The CDR3 contains 14 residues. This CDR3 reads CASRAGTGVNEQYF. Written as DNA, the CDR3 is TGTGCCAGCAGAGCCGGGACAGGGGTCAACGAGCAGTACTTC.

V gene TRBV5-5 combines with J gene TRBJ1-1; a weak D match, TRBD1 (6 bases). Trimming left V 1 base short and J 6 bases short, with 19 bases between. The length of the CDR3 is 16 residues. Germline V lookup: CDR1 SGHKS, CDR2 YYEKEE (reference sequence). The CDR3: CASSLMAGDLAAEAFF. The CDR3 coding sequence is TGTGCCAGCAGCTTGATGGCAGGGGATTTGGCGGCTGAAGCTTTCTTT.

This clone has a single count. V is TRBV29-1 and J is TRBJ2-7; TRBD1 agrees at 10 bases. Germline V gene sequence: CDR1 SQVTM, CDR2 ANQGSEA. CDR3 size: 13 residues. Losses at the gene ends were 5 bases for V and 4 bases for J; bases not matched to a gene: 5. The CDR3 reads CSVLTGGRYEQYF. The CDR3 DNA sequence: TGCAGCGTTTTGACAGGGGGCCGGTACGAGCAGTACTTC.

In its sample, this clone was seen once. V gene TRBV6-5 combines with J gene TRBJ1-1; D possibly corresponds to TRBD1 (6 bases). Deletions cut 7 bases from V and 5 bases from J, with 17 bases between. The V gene's germline CDR1 is MNHEY and CDR2 SVGAGI. The CDR3 spans 14 residues. The CDR3 DNA reads TGTGCCAGCATGCGGGGGGCTAGGTTTACTGAAGCTTTCTTT. Encoded protein: CASMRGARFTEAFF.

The chain combines TRBV19 with TRBJ2-7; D is unclear. The CDR3 runs 11 residues. Trimming took 3 bases from V and 4 from J, leaving 4 bases between them. Germline V gene sequence: CDR1 LNHDA, CDR2 SQIVND (reference sequence). This chain's CDR3 is CASSIGYEQYF. Written as DNA, the CDR3 is TGTGCCAGTAGTATCGGGTACGAGCAGTACTTC.

The CDR3: CAWRGLAGTGELFF. The CDR3 nucleotides read TGTGCCTGGAGGGGACTAGCGGGCACCGGGGAGCTGTTTTTT. The V gene is TRBV30, the J gene TRBJ2-2, with 12 bases matching TRBD2. With 3 bases clipped from V and 4 bases from J, the junction kept 0 bases outside the gene matches. In germline, CDR1 is GTSNPN, CDR2 SVGIG (reference sequence). CDR3 size: 14 residues.

This clone showed up just a few times. V gene TRBV7-9 combines with J gene TRBJ2-1, with TRBD2 matching 12 bases. Germline CDR1 and CDR2: SEHNR and FQNEAQ (reference sequence). Trimming cost V 3 bases and J 10 bases; bases outside gene matches: 10. This CDR3 has 16 amino acids. CDR3 amino acids: CASSLGLAGLQGEQFF. The CDR3 coding sequence is TGTGCCAGCAGCTTGGGACTAGCGGGTTTACAGGGCGAGCAGTTCTTC.

This clone was seen just once. The chain couples TRBV28 to TRBJ2-7, with 9 bases that match TRBD1. Losses at the gene ends were 5 bases for V and 0 bases for J; bases not matched to a gene: 2. Germline V CDR1 and CDR2: MDHEN, SYDVKM. CDR3 size: 14 residues. CDR3 sequence: CASSHRGPSYEQYF. DNA for the CDR3: TGTGCCAGCAGTCACAGGGGGCCCTCCTACGAGCAGTACTTC.

CDR3 in DNA: TGTGCCAGCAGCATCATGGGACTAGCGGGGAAAGAGACCCAGTACTTC. Residues: CASSIMGLAGKETQYF. The chain is built from TRBV11-2 and TRBJ2-5; 13 nucleotides match TRBD2. CDR1 SGHAT and CDR2 FQNNGV come from the germline V gene. CDR3 size: 16 residues. The V gene end was trimmed by 5 bases and the J gene end by 3 bases; junction bases not matched to a gene: 6.

The rearrangement links TRBV6-1 to TRBJ2-5, with 8 bases lining up with TRBD1. The tail of the sequence fits TRBJ2-7 better, so the J call may be wrong. The CDR3 loop spans 17 amino acids. Germline CDR1 is MNHNS and CDR2 is SASEGT. The chain's CDR3 is CASSEGSGGGRSYEQYF. The DNA of the CDR3 is TGTGCCAGCAGTGAGGGGTCAGGGGGCGGTCGAAGCTACGAGCAGTACTTC.

This chain connects TRBV7-9 to TRBJ2-3; perhaps TRBD2 as D (7 bases). This CDR3 spans 15 amino acids. In germline, CDR1 is SEHNR, CDR2 FQNEAQ (reference sequence). The V and J ends lost 5 bases and 3 bases respectively, with 15 bases between them. The CDR3: CASSPLGGRTDTQYF. For the CDR3, the DNA is TGTGCCAGCAGCCCCCTGGGGGGGCGGACAGATACGCAGTATTTT.

The count of this clone is one. The genes are TRBV29-1 and TRBJ2-2; the D gene is possibly TRBD1 (5 bases). Trimming pared 6 bases from V and 8 bases from J, leaving 13 bases between. This CDR3 is built from 12 residues. Germline V gene sequence: CDR1 SQVTM, CDR2 ANQGSEA. The CDR3 spells CSVQVGFGELFF. The CDR3 nucleotides read TGCAGCGTACAGGTTGGGTTTGGGGAGCTGTTTTTT.

The rearrangement uses TRBV18 and TRBJ1-1, with TRBD1 matching over 9 bases. CDR3 length equals 15 residues. Germline-derived CDR1 and CDR2 are KGHSH and LQKENI. Trimming took 2 bases from V and 10 from J; bases not matched to a gene: 11. CDR3 sequence reads: CASSPSKQGAAGAFF. The DNA for the CDR3 is TGTGCCAGCTCACCATCCAAACAGGGGGCCGCTGGAGCTTTCTTT.

The chain recombines TRBV9 with TRBJ2-3, with a tentative D call TRBD2 (6 bases). V shed 2 bases and J shed 3 bases, with 10 bases lying between them. The CDR3 loop spans 14 amino acids. Germline-derived CDR1 and CDR2 are SGDLS and YYNGEE. CDR3 sequence reads: CASSVGGWTDTQYF. CDR3 bases: TGTGCCAGCAGCGTGGGGGGTTGGACAGATACGCAGTATTTT.

This rearrangement joins TRBV19 to TRBJ2-7; TRBD2 matches at 7 bases. Germline CDR1 reads LNHDA; CDR2 reads SQIVND (reference sequence). The V gene end was trimmed by 11 bases and the J gene end by 2 bases; junction bases not matched to a gene: 9. The CDR3 runs to 13 residues. The CDR3 spells CAVGGSRTYEQYF. The CDR3 nucleotides are TGTGCCGTCGGGGGGTCCAGAACCTACGAGCAGTACTTC.

This chain connects TRBV19 to TRBJ2-7; 7 nucleotides align to TRBD1. Germline trimming cut 1 base from V and 2 bases from J; bases unmatched to any gene: 2. Germline V gene lookup returns CDR1 LNHDA and CDR2 SQIVND (reference sequence). This CDR3 has 14 residues. The CDR3 DNA sequence: TGTGCCAGTAGTATAGCAGGGACAGCCTACGAGCAGTACTTC. This encodes CASSIAGTAYEQYF.

The chain is built from TRBV23-1 and TRBJ1-5, with no clear D. TRBV23-1 is noted as an ORF with a role that remains uncertain. The CDR3 is made up of 16 amino acids. V lost 7 bases to trimming and J lost 1 base, with 17 bases between them. CDR3 protein: CASTIREDSSNQPQHF. The CDR3, as DNA: TGCGCCAGCACCATTCGGGAAGACTCGAGCAATCAGCCCCAGCATTTT.

This clone was seen once. The rearrangement links TRBV7-6 to TRBJ1-2; possibly TRBD1 for D (5 bases). The CDR3 is 14 residues long. V gave up 5 bases and J gave up 5 bases, with 15 bases separating them. CDR1 is SGHVS and CDR2 is FNYEAQ in the germline V gene. Here the CDR3 DNA reads TGTGCCAGCAGCCCCGATGGGGCGGGGTATGGCTACACCTTC. This translates into CASSPDGAGYGYTF.

This chain uses TRBV6-4 with TRBJ2-2, with a tentative D call TRBD1 (5 bases). V lost 2 bases, J lost 1 base, and 5 bases lay in between. The CDR3 runs to 14 residues. CDR1 is MRHNA and CDR2 is SNTAGT in the germline V gene. The CDR3 nucleotides read TGTGCCAGCAGTGACGGACAGAACACCGGGGAGCTGTTTTTT. Protein sequence: CASSDGQNTGELFF.

This clone has more than one count but fewer than ten. As DNA, the CDR3 is TGTGCCTGGAGTCCACCCTCAGTGAACACTGAAGCTTTCTTT. It yields the protein CAWSPPSVNTEAFF. The genes are TRBV30 and TRBJ1-1; the D is unclear. Germline loops: CDR1 GTSNPN, CDR2 SVGIG (reference sequence). The CDR3 sequence is 14 residues long. Trimming removed 2 bases at V and 0 bases at J, with 10 bases between.

The gene calls are TRBV10-3 and TRBJ2-4; 7 bases are a match to TRBD1. Germline V gives CDR1 ENHRY, CDR2 SYGVKD. The CDR3 covers 14 residues. V shed 2 bases, J shed 5 bases, and the junction held 3 bases outside the gene matches. CDR3 in amino acids: CAISETGTENIQYF. In nucleotides, the CDR3 is TGTGCCATCAGTGAGACCGGGACAGAAAACATTCAGTACTTC.

This clone was seen a handful of times. The CDR3 DNA is TGCGCCAGCAGCCAAGAGACTAGCGCCGAGCAGTACTTC. As protein: CASSQETSAEQYF. The chain employs TRBV4-3 and TRBJ2-7, with TRBD2 identical over 8 bases. This CDR3 has 13 residues. Germline V gives CDR1 LGHNA, CDR2 YSLEER. V gave up 0 bases and J gave up 6 bases; unmatched junction bases: 1.